This T cell receptor beta chain was observed in a study of Ad26.COV2.S vaccination and SARS-CoV-2 variants. Turning to the study itself: Sample donor was a member of the COV1001 Ad26.COV2.S trial arm. Donor got 5x10^10 or 1x10^11 viral particles of Ad26.COV2.S. The study, taken as a whole, reports: It was found that vaccine and placebo recipients had similar non-spike TCR breadth. Responses of spike-specific T cells (both CD8+ and CD4+) reportedly showed substantial breadth after vaccination.

Treatment denoted: roughly 18 received Ad26.COV2.S at low or high dose, single or two shots; about five received placebo; per-sample allocation not given. Samples were taken on day 63 after the first vaccine or placebo injection. TCRdb's table, derived via immunoSEQ multiplex PCR, lists solely in-frame clones and lacks some. The table records around 400,000 clones, roughly 90% of them present only once. Concerning this clone: Its target is unknown.

With V trimmed by 5 bases and J by 4 bases, 4 bases remained unmatched. The V gene's germline CDR1 is SGHAT and CDR2 FQNNGV. The CDR3 length is 16 residues. This receptor was taken from a person between 18 and 65 years old who received the Ad26.COV2.S COVID-19 vaccine or a placebo. The chain carries TRBV11-2 and TRBJ2-2; 13 bases agree with TRBD2. The sequences come from peripheral blood, collected in a trial of Ad26.COV2.S vaccine versus placebo. CDR3 nucleotides: TGTGCCAGCAGCCTACTAGCGGGAGGGGGCACCGGGGAGCTGTTTTTT. It encodes CASSLLAGGGTGELFF.